Below are 8 T cell receptor beta chains sequenced from a single sample in a study of T-cell reconstitution after alpha-beta-depleted transplantation in children. The TCRbeta library incorporated unique molecular identifiers. TCRdb analysed the PCR reads with MiXCR anew, one entry per CDR3 protein. The table records approximately 110,000 distinct CDR3 sequences, 10% of them present only once. Sequenced here: PBMCs, sampled before TCRalphabeta/CD19-depleted stem cell transplant. Receptors originate from a boy between 2 and 10 years old with acute lymphoblastic leukemia, due to receive a stem cell transplant.

This clonotype has a handful of counts. The rearrangement joins TRBV7-2 to TRBJ1-2; D is unresolved. Trimming cost V 5 bases and J 4 bases, with 11 bases left between them. The CDR3 has 13 amino acids. Germline CDR1 SGHTA, CDR2 FQGNSA. CDR3 amino acids: CASSPMGAYGYTF. The CDR3 DNA reads as TGTGCCAGCAGCCCCATGGGTGCCTATGGCTACACCTTC.

Remarks on this clonotype: This may be a read error: a much more frequent sequence differs by one nucleotide. The rearrangement links TRBV5-1 to TRBJ2-3; 8 bases are a match to TRBD2. CDR3 length: 20 amino acids. Germline V gives CDR1 SGHRS, CDR2 YFSETQ. The CDR3 protein is CASTRLGRSGSGRGTYTQYF. In DNA, the CDR3 is TGCGCCAGCACCCGACTGGGTCGGTCTGGGAGCGGGAGAGGCACATATACGCAGTATTTT.

This clonotype has only a few counts. The chain couples TRBV5-1 to TRBJ2-1; 8 nucleotides agree with TRBD2. V lost 0 bases and J lost 0; bases outside the gene matches: 8. This CDR3 spans 18 amino acids. CDR1 is SGHRS, CDR2 YFSETQ, per germline. The CDR3 reads CASSLGSGGGSSYNEQFF. Written as DNA, the CDR3 is TGCGCCAGCAGCTTGGGGTCGGGAGGGGGGAGCTCCTACAATGAGCAGTTCTTC.

The chain uses TRBV30 and TRBJ2-5, with D possibly matching TRBD1 (5 bases). The germline gives CDR1 GTSNPN, CDR2 SVGIG (reference sequence). V lost 4 bases to trimming and J lost 5 bases, with 17 bases between them. CDR3 length: 14 residues. CDR3 sequence reads: CAWNRGSLGETQYF. The CDR3 bases are TGTGCCTGGAATAGGGGCTCTTTGGGGGAGACCCAGTACTTC.

This chain links TRBV19 with TRBJ2-7; weak D call: TRBD2 (6 bases). V was clipped by 5 bases and J by 1 base, with 21 bases between them. Germline loops: CDR1 LNHDA, CDR2 SQIVND (reference sequence). The CDR3 has 17 residues. Here the CDR3 DNA reads TGTGCCAGTAGTCCTCGTCCCCGGGACTTCGTATCCTACGAGCAGTACTTC. This sequence encodes CASSPRPRDFVSYEQYF. Complete variable domain (other parts from reference TRBV19 and TRBJ2-7): DGGITQSPKYLFRKEGQNVTLSCEQNLNHDAMYWYRQDPGQGLRLIYYSQIVNDFQKGDIAEGYSVSREKKESFPLTVTSAQKNPTAFYLCASSPRPRDFVSYEQYFGPGTRLTVT.

The V gene is TRBV5-1, the J gene TRBJ2-5; the match to TRBD1 covers 9 bases. Trimming removed 4 bases from V and 2 bases from J; junction bases left unmatched: 6. CDR1 and CDR2 (germline): SGHRS, YFSETQ. The CDR3 has 15 amino acids. CDR3 protein: CASSPRDRVQETQYF. CDR3 sequence (DNA): TGCGCCAGCAGCCCCCGGGACAGGGTACAAGAGACCCAGTACTTC.

This chain uses TRBV5-1 with TRBJ2-1, with 8 bases aligning to TRBD2. J was trimmed by 2 bases and V by 3 bases; bases with no gene match: 13. There are 18 residues in the CDR3. Germline CDR1 reads SGHRS; CDR2 reads YFSETQ. The CDR3 sequence is CASSYYPSGLGAYNEQFF. The CDR3, as DNA: TGCGCCAGCAGCTACTACCCCTCGGGACTAGGGGCCTACAATGAGCAGTTCTTC.

The chain employs TRBV10-2 and TRBJ2-3; D is unclear. The germline V gene encodes CDR1 WSHSY and CDR2 SAAADI. V was pared by 6 bases and J by 4 bases, with 2 bases between. This CDR3 spans 10 amino acids. Here the CDR3 reads CASRADTQYF. For the CDR3, the DNA is TGCGCCAGCAGGGCAGATACGCAGTATTTT.